A selection of T cell receptor beta chains follows, all from one sample in a study of T cell responses to AZD1222 COVID-19 vaccine. Some clones are missing from TCRdb's copy, which holds only in-frame ones; the method was immunoSEQ multiplex PCR. This table holds over 120,000 clones. The sample comprised peripheral blood. Receptors were obtained from an adult in good health. CDR3s leave out the opening cysteine and the closing phenylalanine or tryptophan. Each record gives: J gene, V gene, CDR3 protein.

>TRBJ1-6|TRBV28
ASSPPPVGADDNSPLH
>TRBJ1-5|TRBV6-6
ASSRASSNQPQH
>TRBJ2-5|TRBV5-4
ASSAGLTQETQY
>TRBJ2-4|TRBV9
ASSVDHRAGGNIQY
>TRBJ2-3|TRBV5-1
ASTGRGLATDTQY
>TRBJ2-1|TRBV9
ASSPVGAYNEQF
>TRBJ2-2|TRBV6-2/TRBV6-3
ASSYLGGWTGELF
>TRBJ2-7|TRBV11-3
ASSFGGQGYEQY
>TRBJ2-1|TRBV19
ASSIAEMSYEQF
>TRBJ2-7|TRBV15
ATSTDYESYEQY
>TRBJ1-5|TRBV5-1
ASSLDTNQPQH
>TRBJ2-2|TRBV7-3
ASSSAGGLGPTGELF
>TRBJ1-4|TRBV5-1
ASSFQSGTNEKLF
>TRBJ2-3|TRBV2
ASRGSTDTQY
>TRBJ1-6|TRBV7-9
ASNSQGPDSPLH
>TRBJ2-4|TRBV2
ASGGGGEPLAKNIQY
>TRBJ1-1|TRBV5-1
ASSFQGHEAF
>TRBJ2-7|TRBV19
ASSGIGTGGNEQY
>TRBJ1-5|TRBV19
ASSIDRPGEYPAQPQH
>TRBJ1-1|TRBV15
ATSRDREGTEAF